This T cell receptor beta chain was recorded in a study of prognosis after radiotherapy for stage I lung cancer. Relative to its sample, this clonotype is medium-sized. Two-round multiplex PCR on genomic DNA was the method by which TCR beta CDR3 was amplified. First-round PCR employed TRBV- and TRBJ-specific primers for each gene. TCRdb re-called the multiplex PCR reads through MiXCR, storing one row per CDR3 protein. The data show about 25,000 distinct CDR3 sequences, roughly two fifths seen once. The ends were cut back, 1 base at V and 9 bases at J, with 7 bases in the middle. CDR3 size: 13 residues. Germline V gives CDR1 SGHVS, CDR2 FQNEAQ. Blood was drawn (approximately 6 milliliters of peripheral blood) at each of two time points.

The chain is built from TRBV7-8 and TRBJ1-6, with D hard to call. Sequences were derived from PBMCs, sampled before or after stereotactic body radiation therapy (not recorded which). This TCR was recovered from a donor older than 45 with non-small cell lung cancer. The CDR3 spells CASSLDRSSPLHF. The CDR3 DNA sequence: TGTGCCAGCAGCTTAGATCGGAGTTCACCCCTCCACTTT.